The rows below give T cell receptor beta chains drawn from one sample of a study of OX40 agonist ivuxolimab in advanced cancers. Here immunoSEQ multiplex PCR was the method, and the copy in TCRdb shows in-frame clones only, minus some. The data contain around 120,000 clones, 85% to 90% of them seen just once; the ten biggest clones take up about 0.55%. Source: CD4+ or CD8+ T cells sorted from blood, taken in a trial of the OX40 agonist ivuxolimab. The receptors stem from an adult with an advanced solid tumor such as melanoma, head and neck, liver or kidney cancer. The CDR3 runs from the conserved cysteine through the conserved F or W. The D gene is left open where the match is weak. A clone size is listed for some rows: how often the clone was seen (once, few, many), or a class if it is expanded.

clone size	V gene	D gene	J gene	CDR3 protein	CDR3 DNA
.	TRBV6-1	.	TRBJ2-3	CASSEAGDTQYF	TGTGCCAGCAGTGAAGCGGGAGATACGCAGTATTTT
.	TRBV4-3	TRBD2	TRBJ2-2	CASSQPGLAGEDGELFF	TGCGCCAGCAGCCAACCGGGACTAGCGGGGGAAGACGGGGAGCTGTTTTTT
.	TRBV27	.	TRBJ2-7	CASSFSVRTYEQYF	TGTGCCAGCAGTTTTAGCGTTAGAACCTACGAGCAGTACTTC
.	TRBV11-2	.	TRBJ1-1	CASSLEGGGTEAFF	TGTGCCAGCAGCTTAGAAGGGGGGGGAACTGAAGCTTTCTTT
.	TRBV19	.	TRBJ2-3	CASSMWGQDTQYF	TGTGCCAGTAGTATGTGGGGGCAAGATACGCAGTATTTT
.	TRBV2	.	TRBJ1-6	CASSERRVGSPLHF	TGTGCCAGCAGTGAACGCAGGGTGGGTTCACCCCTCCACTTT
.	TRBV27	TRBD1	TRBJ1-5	CASSLQGVTFNQPQHF	TGTGCCAGCAGCCTACAGGGGGTTACATTTAATCAGCCCCAGCATTTT
.	TRBV7-9	TRBD1	TRBJ2-7	CASSHRDRDHEQYF	TGTGCCAGCAGCCACCGGGACAGGGACCACGAGCAGTACTTC
.	TRBV28	.	TRBJ1-5	CASRTNRNSNQPQHF	TGTGCCAGCAGAACAAACAGGAATAGCAATCAGCCCCAGCATTTT
.	TRBV11-2	.	TRBJ2-7	CASSLALAQYF	TGTGCCAGCAGCTTAGCTCTAGCGCAGTACTTC
.	TRBV25-1	.	TRBJ1-4	CASSGDTVGDEKLFF	TGTGCCAGCAGTGGCGACACGGTCGGAGATGAAAAACTGTTTTTT
.	TRBV30	TRBD2	TRBJ2-3	CAWNGPAGVPGTQYF	TGTGCCTGGAACGGGCCAGCGGGGGTCCCCGGTACGCAGTATTTT
.	TRBV7-9	.	TRBJ2-5	CASSSNRGGQETQYF	TGTGCCAGCAGCTCCAATAGGGGGGGGCAAGAGACCCAGTACTTC
.	TRBV5-6	.	TRBJ2-2	CASSRAGSTGELFF	TGTGCCAGCAGCAGAGCAGGGAGCACCGGGGAGCTGTTTTTT
.	TRBV28	TRBD1	TRBJ2-7	CASKTGGLDEQYF	TGTGCCAGCAAAACAGGGGGGTTGGACGAGCAGTACTTC
.	TRBV11-1	.	TRBJ2-1	CASSLAGSSYNEQFF	TGTGCCAGCAGCTTAGCGGGAAGCTCCTACAATGAGCAGTTCTTC
once	TRBV28	TRBD1	TRBJ1-2	CASTIAGTDNYGYTF	TGTGCCAGCACCATTGCGGGGACAGACAACTATGGCTACACCTTC
.	TRBV21-1	.	TRBJ1-5	CASSKAEDSFILNDSNQPQHF	TGTGCCAGCAGCAAGGCTGAGGACAGTTTCATCCTTAATGATAGCAATCAGCCCCAGCATTTT
.	TRBV18	TRBD1	TRBJ1-5	CASSPGDRYSNQPQHF	TGTGCCAGCTCACCAGGGGACAGGTATAGCAATCAGCCCCAGCATTTT
.	TRBV7-7	TRBD2	TRBJ2-5	CASSLLAGGRETQYF	TGTGCTAGCAGCTTACTAGCGGGGGGCCGGGAGACCCAGTACTTC
.	TRBV6-5	.	TRBJ1-3	CASSYDLGYSGNTIYF	TGTGCCAGCAGTTACGATTTGGGCTACTCTGGAAACACCATATATTTT
.	TRBV5-1	.	TRBJ1-2	CASSLAGSGRGYGYTF	TGCGCCAGCAGCTTGGCCGGTTCAGGGAGGGGCTATGGCTACACCTTC